Listed here are 9 T cell receptor beta chains from one sample, sequenced in a study of cytomegalovirus exposure and HLA in healthy donors (dated by TCRdb to 2015 to 2018). Receptor amplification or capture employed the immunoSEQ multiplex PCR assay. The multiplex PCR relied on a mix of 60 forward primers for TCR Vbeta segments and 13 reverse primers for TCR Jbeta segments. TCRdb obtained this table from immuneACCESS and retained in-frame rearrangements with V and J assigned. These tables miss some clones; where compared with another copy, unresolved V genes account for less than half of the shortfall, and the remainder is unexplained. The sample profile shows 150,000 to 200,000 clones; approximately 83% of them were found once. Approximately 1.4% of the sample is taken by the ten largest. The specimen sequenced was PBMCs. These receptor sequences come from a woman between 18 and 29 years old in good health and CMV-seronegative.

This chain joins TRBV7-2 and TRBJ2-1, with 7 bases fitting TRBD1. The CDR3 spans 17 residues. The germline CDR1 and CDR2 sequences are SGHTA and FQGNSA. Unmatched junction bases numbered 7, after V lost 0 bases and J lost 2 bases. This CDR3 reads CASSLARDSVTYNEQFF. As DNA, the CDR3 is TGTGCCAGCAGCTTAGCGAGGGACAGCGTAACCTACAATGAGCAGTTCTTC.

The rearrangement uses TRBV7-9 and TRBJ1-2; 7 bases line up with TRBD1. From germline, CDR1 is SEHNR and CDR2 FQNEAQ (reference sequence). CDR3 length: 15 residues. Trimming took 5 bases from V and 5 from J; bases not matched to a gene: 11. DNA for the CDR3: TGTGCCAGCAGCCGAACCGAGGACAGGAATTATGGCTACACCTTC. This translates into CASSRTEDRNYGYTF.

The rearrangement links TRBV6-1 to TRBJ2-2; the D gene is possibly TRBD2 (5 bases). Germline V lookup: CDR1 MNHNS, CDR2 SASEGT. The CDR3 runs to 13 residues. V was clipped by 3 bases and J by 8 bases, with 10 bases between them. DNA of the CDR3: TGTGCCAGCAGTGAGAGTTGGAGGGGGGAGCTGTTTTTT. Translation gives CASSESWRGELFF.

The chain employs TRBV7-9 and TRBJ1-4; TRBD1 might be the D (5 bases). The CDR3 runs to 15 residues. Germline CDR1 SEHNR, CDR2 FQNEAQ (reference sequence). V was pared by 6 bases and J by 7 bases, with 18 bases between. The CDR3 coding sequence is TGTGCCAGCAGTCAAAACGACGTCGGGGGTGAAAAACTGTTTTTT. The encoded protein is CASSQNDVGGEKLFF.

DNA for the CDR3: TGTGCCTGGAGTAGACAGGGGGGAGAGACCCAGTACTTC. This gives the protein CAWSRQGGETQYF. The V gene is TRBV30, the J gene TRBJ2-5; 9 nucleotides line up with TRBD1. The V gene's germline CDR1 is GTSNPN and CDR2 SVGIG (reference sequence). V lost 2 bases and J lost 4; bases outside the gene matches: 2. The CDR3 runs 13 residues. Full variable domain (missing parts from reference TRBV30 and TRBJ2-5): SQTIHQWPATLVQPVGSPLSLECTVEGTSNPNLYWYRQAAGRGLQLLFYSVGIGQISSEVPQNLSASRPQDRQFILSSKKLLLSDSGFYLCAWSRQGGETQYFGPGTRLLVL.

The chain recombines TRBV19 with TRBJ2-7; no reliable D call. This CDR3 is built from 13 residues. V shed 3 bases and J shed 1 base, with 7 bases lying between them. Germline values: CDR1 LNHDA, CDR2 SQIVND (reference sequence). CDR3 in DNA: TGTGCCAGTAGTATCTCGGTTTCCTACGAGCAGTACTTC. This gives the protein CASSISVSYEQYF.

The rearrangement uses TRBV5-6 and TRBJ1-1; tentatively, D is TRBD1 (6 bases). The V gene's germline CDR1 is SGHDT and CDR2 YYEEEE. The CDR3 spans 13 residues. The V end lost 2 bases, the J end lost 6 bases, and 11 bases lay between the germline ends. CDR3 in amino acids: CASSFQGSAEAFF. The CDR3 DNA reads as TGTGCCAGCAGCTTCCAGGGGTCGGCTGAAGCTTTCTTT.

The chain couples TRBV5-6 to TRBJ2-5; possible D gene TRBD2, 6 bases. The CDR3 has 14 residues. The V gene lost 1 base and the J gene lost 5 bases, with 12 bases spanning the gap. Germline lookup yields CDR1 SGHDT and CDR2 YYEEEE. For the CDR3, the DNA is TGTGCCAGCAGCTTGCGGGGGAGCGGGGAGACCCAGTACTTC. It is translated as CASSLRGSGETQYF.

The CDR3 protein is CASSQKTGFWVQETQYF. The CDR3, as DNA: TGTGCCAGCAGCCAAAAAACAGGGTTCTGGGTTCAAGAGACCCAGTACTTC. The chain links TRBV11-2 to TRBJ2-5; TRBD1 is a possible D gene (6 bases). This CDR3 has 17 residues. Per the germline V gene, CDR1 is SGHAT and CDR2 is FQNNGV. The V gene lost 5 bases and the J gene lost 2 bases, with 21 bases spanning the gap.